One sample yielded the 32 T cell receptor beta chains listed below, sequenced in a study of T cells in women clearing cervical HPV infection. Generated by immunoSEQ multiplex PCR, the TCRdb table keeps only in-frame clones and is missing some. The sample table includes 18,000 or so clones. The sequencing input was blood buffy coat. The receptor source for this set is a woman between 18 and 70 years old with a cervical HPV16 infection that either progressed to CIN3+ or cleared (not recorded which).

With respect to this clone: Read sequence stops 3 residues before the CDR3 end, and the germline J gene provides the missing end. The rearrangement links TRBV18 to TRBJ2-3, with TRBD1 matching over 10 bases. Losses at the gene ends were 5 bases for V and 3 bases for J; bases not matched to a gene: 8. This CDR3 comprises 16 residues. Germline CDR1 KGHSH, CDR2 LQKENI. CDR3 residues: CASSTRTGGRTDTQYF. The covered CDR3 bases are TGTGCCAGCTCAACTCGGACAGGGGGTAGGACAGATACG.

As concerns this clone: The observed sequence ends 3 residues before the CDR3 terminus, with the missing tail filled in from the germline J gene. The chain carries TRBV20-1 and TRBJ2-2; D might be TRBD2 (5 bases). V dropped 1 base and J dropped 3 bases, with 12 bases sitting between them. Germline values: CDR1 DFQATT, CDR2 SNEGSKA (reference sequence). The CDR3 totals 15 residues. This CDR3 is CSARGSGWDTGELFF. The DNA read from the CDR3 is TGCAGTGCTAGAGGGTCGGGGTGGGACACCGGGGAG.

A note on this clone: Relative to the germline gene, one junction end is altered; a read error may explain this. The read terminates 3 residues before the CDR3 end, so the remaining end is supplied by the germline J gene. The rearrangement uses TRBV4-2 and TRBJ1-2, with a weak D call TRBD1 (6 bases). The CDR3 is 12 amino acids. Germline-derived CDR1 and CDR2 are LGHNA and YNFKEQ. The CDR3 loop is CASSQDRISYTF. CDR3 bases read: TGCGCCAGCAGCCAAGACAGGATAAGC.

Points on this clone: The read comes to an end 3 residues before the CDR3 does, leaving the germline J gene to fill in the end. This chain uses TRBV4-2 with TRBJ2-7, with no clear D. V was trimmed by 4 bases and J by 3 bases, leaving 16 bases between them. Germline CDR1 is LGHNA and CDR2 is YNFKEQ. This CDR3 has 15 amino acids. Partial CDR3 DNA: TGTGCCAGCAGCCTCACAGACGGTACAAACTACGAG. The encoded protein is CASSLTDGTNYE. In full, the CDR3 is CASSLTDGTNYEQYF.

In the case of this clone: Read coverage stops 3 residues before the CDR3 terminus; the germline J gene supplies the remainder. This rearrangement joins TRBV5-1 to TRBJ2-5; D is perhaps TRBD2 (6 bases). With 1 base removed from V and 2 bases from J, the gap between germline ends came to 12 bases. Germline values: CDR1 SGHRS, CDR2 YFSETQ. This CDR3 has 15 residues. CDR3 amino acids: CASSLHRRGQETQYF. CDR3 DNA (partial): TGCGCCAGCAGCTTGCACAGGAGGGGTCAAGAGACC.

Incomplete CDR3 DNA: TGCAGTGCTACGGGACAGGGGGCAATCTATGAG. It translates to CSATGQGAIYE. The whole CDR3 sequence reads CSATGQGAIYEQFF. V is TRBV20-1 and J is TRBJ2-1, with 12 nucleotides matching TRBD1. The observed sequence ends 3 residues before the CDR3 terminus, with the missing tail filled in from the germline J gene. Unmatched junction bases numbered 6, after V lost 4 bases and J lost 8 bases. Germline V gene data show CDR1 as DFQATT and CDR2 as SNEGSKA (reference sequence). This CDR3 is built from 14 residues.

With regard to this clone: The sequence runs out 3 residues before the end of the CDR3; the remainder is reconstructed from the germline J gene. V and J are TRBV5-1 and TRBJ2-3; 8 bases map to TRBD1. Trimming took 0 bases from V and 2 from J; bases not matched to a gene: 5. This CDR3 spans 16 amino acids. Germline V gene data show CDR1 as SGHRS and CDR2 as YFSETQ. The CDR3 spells CASSLDGTGITDTQYF. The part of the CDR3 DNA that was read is TGCGCCAGCAGCTTGGACGGGACAGGTATCACAGATACG.

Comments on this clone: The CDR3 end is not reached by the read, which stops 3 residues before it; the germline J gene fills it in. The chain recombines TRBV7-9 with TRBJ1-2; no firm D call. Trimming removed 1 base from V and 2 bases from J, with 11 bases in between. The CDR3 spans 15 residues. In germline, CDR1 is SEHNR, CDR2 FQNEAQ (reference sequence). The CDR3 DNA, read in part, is TGTGCCAGCAGCTTAGGGGCGAGCCTGAACTATGGC. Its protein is CASSLGASLNYG. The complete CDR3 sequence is CASSLGASLNYGYTF. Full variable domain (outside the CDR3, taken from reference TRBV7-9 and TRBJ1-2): DTGVSQNPRHKITKRGQNVTFRCDPISEHNRLYWYRQTLGQGPEFLTYFQNEAQLEKSRLLSDRFSAERPKGSFSTLEIQRTEQGDSAMYLCASSLGASLNYGYTFGSGTRLTVV.

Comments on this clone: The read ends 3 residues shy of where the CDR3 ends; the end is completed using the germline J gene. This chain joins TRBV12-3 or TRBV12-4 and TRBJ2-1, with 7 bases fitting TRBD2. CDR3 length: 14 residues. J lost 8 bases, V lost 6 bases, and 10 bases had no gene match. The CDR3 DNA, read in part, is TGTGCCAGCAGGGCGGGGGTCCTAGCCCATGAG. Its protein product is CASRAGVLAHE. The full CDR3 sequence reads CASRAGVLAHEQFF.

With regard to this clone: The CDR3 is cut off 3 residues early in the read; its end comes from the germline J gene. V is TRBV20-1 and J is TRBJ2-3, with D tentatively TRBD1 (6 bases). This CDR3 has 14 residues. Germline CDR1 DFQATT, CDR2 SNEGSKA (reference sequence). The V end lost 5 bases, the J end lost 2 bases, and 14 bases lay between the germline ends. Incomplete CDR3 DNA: TGCAGTGCTTGGAGACAGGCCTACACAGATACG. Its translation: CSAWRQAYTDT. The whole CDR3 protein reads CSAWRQAYTDTQYF.

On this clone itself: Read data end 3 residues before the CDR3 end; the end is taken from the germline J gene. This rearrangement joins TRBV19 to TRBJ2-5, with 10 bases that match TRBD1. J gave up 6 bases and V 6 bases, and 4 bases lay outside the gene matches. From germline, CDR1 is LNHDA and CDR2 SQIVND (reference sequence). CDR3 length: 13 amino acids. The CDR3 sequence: CASSRQGAKTQYF. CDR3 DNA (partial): TGTGCCAGTAGCCGACAGGGGGCGAAGACC.

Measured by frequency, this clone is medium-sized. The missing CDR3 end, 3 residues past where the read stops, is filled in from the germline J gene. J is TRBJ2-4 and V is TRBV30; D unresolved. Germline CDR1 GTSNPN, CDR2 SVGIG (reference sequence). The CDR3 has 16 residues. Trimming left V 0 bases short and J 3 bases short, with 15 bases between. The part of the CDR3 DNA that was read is TGTGCCTGGAGTGTATCCAGGATACGTGGCAAAAACATT. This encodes CAWSVSRIRGKNI. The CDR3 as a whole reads CAWSVSRIRGKNIQYF. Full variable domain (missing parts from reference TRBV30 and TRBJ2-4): SQTIHQWPATLVQPVGSPLSLECTVEGTSNPNLYWYRQAAGRGLQLLFYSVGIGQISSEVPQNLSASRPQDRQFILSSKKLLLSDSGFYLCAWSVSRIRGKNIQYFGAGTRLSVL.

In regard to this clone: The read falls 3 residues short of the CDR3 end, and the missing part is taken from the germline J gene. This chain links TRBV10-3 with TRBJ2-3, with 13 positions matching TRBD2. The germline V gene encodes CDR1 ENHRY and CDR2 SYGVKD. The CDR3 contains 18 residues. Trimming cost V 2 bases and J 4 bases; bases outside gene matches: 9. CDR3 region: CAISEPPGTSGIADTQYF. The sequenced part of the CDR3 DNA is TGTGCCATCAGTGAGCCGCCCGGGACTAGCGGGATCGCAGATACG.

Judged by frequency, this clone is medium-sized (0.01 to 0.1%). The CDR3 reads CASSQERGRVEQFF. The sequenced CDR3 bases are TGTGCCAGCAGCCAAGAAAGGGGTAGGGTTGAG. The gene calls are TRBV14 and TRBJ2-1, with D possibly TRBD1 on 5 matching bases. The CDR3 end falls 3 residues outside the read, so it is completed with the germline J gene. Germline-derived CDR1 and CDR2 are SGHDN and FVKESK. V was trimmed by 0 bases and J by 9 bases, leaving 12 bases between them. This CDR3 spans 14 amino acids.

The CDR3 loop reads CASSLDRDEQFF. CDR3 DNA (partial): TGTGCCAGCTCACTCGACAGGGATGAG. V is TRBV18 and J is TRBJ2-1; 7 bases line up with TRBD1. The read ends 3 residues early relative to the CDR3; the germline J gene fills the gap. The J segment lost 8 bases and the V segment lost 4 bases, leaving 2 bases of the junction unmatched. The CDR3 loop spans 12 amino acids. CDR1 and CDR2 (germline): KGHSH, LQKENI.

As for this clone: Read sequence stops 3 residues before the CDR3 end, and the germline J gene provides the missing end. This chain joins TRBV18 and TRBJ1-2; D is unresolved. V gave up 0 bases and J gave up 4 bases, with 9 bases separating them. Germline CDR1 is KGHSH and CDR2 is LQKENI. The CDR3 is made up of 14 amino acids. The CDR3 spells CASSPPVAGYGYTF. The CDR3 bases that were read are TGTGCCAGCTCACCACCTGTAGCCGGCTATGGC.

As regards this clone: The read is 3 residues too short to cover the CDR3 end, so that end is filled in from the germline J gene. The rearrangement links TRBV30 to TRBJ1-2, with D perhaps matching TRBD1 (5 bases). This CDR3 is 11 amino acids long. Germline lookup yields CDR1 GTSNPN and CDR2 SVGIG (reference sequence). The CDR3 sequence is CAWKGYNDYTF. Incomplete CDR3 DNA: TGTGCCTGGAAGGGGTACAATGAC.

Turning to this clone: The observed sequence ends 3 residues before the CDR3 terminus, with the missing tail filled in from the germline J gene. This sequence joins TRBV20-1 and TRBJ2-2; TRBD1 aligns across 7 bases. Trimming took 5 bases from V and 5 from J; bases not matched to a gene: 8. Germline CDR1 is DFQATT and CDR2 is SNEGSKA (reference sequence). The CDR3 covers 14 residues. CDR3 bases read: TGCAGTGCTGTAACGACAGGGATAACCGGGGAG. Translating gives CSAVTTGITGE. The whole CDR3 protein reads CSAVTTGITGELFF.

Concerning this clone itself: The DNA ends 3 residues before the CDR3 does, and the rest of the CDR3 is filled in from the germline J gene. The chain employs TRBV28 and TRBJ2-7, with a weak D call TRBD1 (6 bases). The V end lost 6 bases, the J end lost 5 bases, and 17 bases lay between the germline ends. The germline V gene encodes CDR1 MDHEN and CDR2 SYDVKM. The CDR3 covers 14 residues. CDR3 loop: CASREYQGSDEQYF. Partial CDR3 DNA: TGTGCCAGCAGAGAGTATCAGGGGAGCGACGAG.

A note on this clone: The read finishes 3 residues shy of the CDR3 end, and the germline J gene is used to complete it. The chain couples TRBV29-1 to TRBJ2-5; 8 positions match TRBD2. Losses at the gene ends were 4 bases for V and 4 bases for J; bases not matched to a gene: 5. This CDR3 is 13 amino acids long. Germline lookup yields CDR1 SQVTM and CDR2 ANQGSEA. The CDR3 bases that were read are TGCAGCGTTGCGCGGCTAGCGGGAGAGACC. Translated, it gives CSVARLAGET. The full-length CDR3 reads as CSVARLAGETQYF.

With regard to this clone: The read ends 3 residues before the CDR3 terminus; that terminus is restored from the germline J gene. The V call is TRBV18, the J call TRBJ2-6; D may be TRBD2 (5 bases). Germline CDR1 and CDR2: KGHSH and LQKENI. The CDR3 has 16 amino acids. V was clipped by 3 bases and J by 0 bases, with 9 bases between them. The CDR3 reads CASSPTTDSGANVLTF. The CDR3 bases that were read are TGTGCCAGCTCACCGACTACAGACTCTGGGGCCAACGTC.

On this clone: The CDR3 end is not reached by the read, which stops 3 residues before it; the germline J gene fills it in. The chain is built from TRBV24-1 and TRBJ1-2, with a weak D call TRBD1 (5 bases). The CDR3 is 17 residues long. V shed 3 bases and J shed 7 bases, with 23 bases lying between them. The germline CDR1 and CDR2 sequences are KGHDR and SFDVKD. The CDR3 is CATSDPGGAPGPLGYTF. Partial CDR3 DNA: TGTGCCACCAGTGATCCCGGCGGGGCCCCAGGGCCTCTTGGC.

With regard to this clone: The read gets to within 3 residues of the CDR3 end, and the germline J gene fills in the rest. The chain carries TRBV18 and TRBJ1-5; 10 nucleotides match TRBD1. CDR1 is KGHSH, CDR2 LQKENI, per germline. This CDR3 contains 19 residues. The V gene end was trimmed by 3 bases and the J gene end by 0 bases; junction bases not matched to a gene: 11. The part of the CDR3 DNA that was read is TGTGCCAGCTCACCCCGCCGGGACAGGGGAGACCTTAGCAATCAGCCC. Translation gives CASSPRRDRGDLSNQP. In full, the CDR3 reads CASSPRRDRGDLSNQPQHF.

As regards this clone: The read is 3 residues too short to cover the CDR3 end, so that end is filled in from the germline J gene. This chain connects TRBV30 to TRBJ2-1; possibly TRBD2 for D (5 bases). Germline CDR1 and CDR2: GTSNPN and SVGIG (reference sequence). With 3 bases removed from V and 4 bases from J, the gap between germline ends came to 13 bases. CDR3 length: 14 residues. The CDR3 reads CAWSPGSGYNEQFF. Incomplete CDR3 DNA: TGTGCCTGGAGCCCGGGCTCGGGGTACAATGAG.

The DNA read from the CDR3 is TGCGCCAGCAGCCAAGGGACGGGACAGGGAAACTATGGC. It is translated as CASSQGTGQGNYG. The whole CDR3 sequence is CASSQGTGQGNYGYTF. The V and J genes are TRBV4-1 and TRBJ1-2; 9 bases fit TRBD1. From the germline J gene comes the end of the CDR3, since the read stops 3 residues before it. This CDR3 contains 16 residues. CDR1 is MGHRA, CDR2 YSYEKL, per germline. V was clipped by 1 base and J by 2 bases; unmatched bases: 5.

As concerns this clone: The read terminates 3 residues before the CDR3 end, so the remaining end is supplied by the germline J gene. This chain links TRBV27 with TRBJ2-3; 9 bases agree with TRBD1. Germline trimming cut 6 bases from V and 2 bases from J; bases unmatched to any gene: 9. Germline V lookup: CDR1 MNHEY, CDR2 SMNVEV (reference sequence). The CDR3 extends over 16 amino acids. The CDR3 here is CASRRGDRGVTDTQYF. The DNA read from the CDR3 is TGTGCCAGCAGAAGAGGAGACAGGGGGGTCACAGATACG.

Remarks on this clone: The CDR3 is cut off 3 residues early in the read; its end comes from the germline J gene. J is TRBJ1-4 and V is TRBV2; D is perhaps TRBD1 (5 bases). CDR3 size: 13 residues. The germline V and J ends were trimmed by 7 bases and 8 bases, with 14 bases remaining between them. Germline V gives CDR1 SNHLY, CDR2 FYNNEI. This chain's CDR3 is CASKGDSNEKLFF. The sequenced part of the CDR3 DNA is TGTGCCAGCAAAGGGGATTCAAACGAAAAA.

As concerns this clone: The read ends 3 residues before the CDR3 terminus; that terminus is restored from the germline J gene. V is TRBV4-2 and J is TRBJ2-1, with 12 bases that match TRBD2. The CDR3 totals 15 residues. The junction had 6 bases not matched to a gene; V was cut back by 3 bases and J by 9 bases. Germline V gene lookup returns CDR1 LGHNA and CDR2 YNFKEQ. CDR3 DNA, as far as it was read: TGTGCCAGCAGCCAGTCTAGCGGGGGGGCTTTTGAG. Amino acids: CASSQSSGGAFE. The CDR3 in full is CASSQSSGGAFEQFF.

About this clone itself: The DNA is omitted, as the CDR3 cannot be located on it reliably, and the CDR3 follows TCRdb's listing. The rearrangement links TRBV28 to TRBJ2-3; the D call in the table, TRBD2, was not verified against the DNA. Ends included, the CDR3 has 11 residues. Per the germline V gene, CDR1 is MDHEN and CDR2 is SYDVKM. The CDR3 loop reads CASSSSDTQYF.

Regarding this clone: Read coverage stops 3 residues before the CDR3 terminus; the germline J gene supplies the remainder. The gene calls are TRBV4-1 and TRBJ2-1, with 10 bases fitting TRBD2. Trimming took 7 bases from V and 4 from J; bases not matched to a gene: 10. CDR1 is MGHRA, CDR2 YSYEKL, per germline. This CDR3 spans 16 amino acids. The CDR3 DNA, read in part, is TGCGCCAGCAACCCCACAGCGGGAGGGAATTACAATGAG. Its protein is CASNPTAGGNYNE. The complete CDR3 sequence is CASNPTAGGNYNEQFF.

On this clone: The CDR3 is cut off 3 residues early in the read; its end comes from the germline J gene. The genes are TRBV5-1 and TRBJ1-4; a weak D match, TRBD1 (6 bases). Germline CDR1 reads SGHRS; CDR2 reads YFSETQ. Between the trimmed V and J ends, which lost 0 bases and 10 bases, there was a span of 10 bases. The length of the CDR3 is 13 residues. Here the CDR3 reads CASSLAGEGKLFF. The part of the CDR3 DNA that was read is TGCGCCAGCAGCTTGGCAGGGGAGGGAAAA.

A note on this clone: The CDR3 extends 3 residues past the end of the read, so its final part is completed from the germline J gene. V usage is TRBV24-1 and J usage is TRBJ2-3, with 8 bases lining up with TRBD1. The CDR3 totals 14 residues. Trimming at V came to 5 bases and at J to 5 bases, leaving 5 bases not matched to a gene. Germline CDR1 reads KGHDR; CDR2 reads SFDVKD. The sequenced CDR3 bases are TGTGCCACCAGTGCACTTACAGGGGGAGATACG. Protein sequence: CATSALTGGDT. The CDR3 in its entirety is CATSALTGGDTQYF.